This T cell receptor beta chain came from a study of tumor and adjacent non-tumor tissue in lung cancer. Whole-study context: On average, productive TCRbeta reads reached around 4 million per sample.

The ends were cut back, 1 base at V and 3 bases at J, with 10 bases in the middle. The CDR3 sequence is 15 residues long. This clonotype was counted many times. TCRbeta libraries were built with three rounds of nested PCR, modified from ARM-PCR. Using its own MiXCR run on the multiplex PCR reads, TCRdb lists one record per CDR3 protein. This sample has approximately 130,000 distinct CDR3 sequences; around three fifths occur once, and the top ten carry roughly 13%. The template was RNA from unsorted bulk tissue. The chain carries TRBV12-3 or TRBV12-4 and TRBJ2-4; D call uncertain. The TCR sequence derives from a man aged 25-45 years with non-small cell lung cancer. Sequenced material: lung tumor tissue. CDR3 nucleotide sequence: TGTGCCAGCAGTTTAGACAGCTCGGGCAAAAACATTCAGTACTTC. Residues: CASSLDSSGKNIQYF.